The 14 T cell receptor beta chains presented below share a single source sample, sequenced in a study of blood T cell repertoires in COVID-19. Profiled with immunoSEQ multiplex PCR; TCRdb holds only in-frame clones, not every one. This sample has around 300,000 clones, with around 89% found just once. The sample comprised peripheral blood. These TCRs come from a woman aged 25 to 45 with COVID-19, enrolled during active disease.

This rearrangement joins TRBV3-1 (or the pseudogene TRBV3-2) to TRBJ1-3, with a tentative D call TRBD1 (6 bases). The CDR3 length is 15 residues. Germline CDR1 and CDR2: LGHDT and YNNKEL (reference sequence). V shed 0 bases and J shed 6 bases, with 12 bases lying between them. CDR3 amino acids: CASSQEVSGANTIYF. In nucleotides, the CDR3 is TGTGCCAGCAGCCAAGAAGTATCAGGGGCAAACACCATATATTTT.

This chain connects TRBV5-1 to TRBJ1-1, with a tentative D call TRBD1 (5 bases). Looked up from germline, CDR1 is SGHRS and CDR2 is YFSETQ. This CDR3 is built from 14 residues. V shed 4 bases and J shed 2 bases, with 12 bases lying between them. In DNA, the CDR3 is TGCGCCAGCAGCGTAGGGGATGTTAACACTGAAGCTTTCTTT. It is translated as CASSVGDVNTEAFF.

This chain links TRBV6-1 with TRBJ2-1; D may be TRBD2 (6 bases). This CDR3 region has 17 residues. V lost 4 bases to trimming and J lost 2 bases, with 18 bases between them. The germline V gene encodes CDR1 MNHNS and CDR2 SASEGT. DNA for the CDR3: TGTGCCAGCAGTGGAGATATTAGCGGCCCCCCCTACAATGAGCAGTTCTTC. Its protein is CASSGDISGPPYNEQFF.

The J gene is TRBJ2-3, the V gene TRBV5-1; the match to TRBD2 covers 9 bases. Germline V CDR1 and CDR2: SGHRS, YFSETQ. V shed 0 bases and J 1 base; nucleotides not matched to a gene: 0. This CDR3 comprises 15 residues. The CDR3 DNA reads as TGCGCCAGCAGCTTGGTAGCGGGGGGCACAGATACGCAGTATTTT. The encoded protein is CASSLVAGGTDTQYF.

CDR3 protein: CASSPGTGSSGNTIYF. CDR3 nucleotide sequence: TGTGCCAGCTCCCCCGGGACAGGGAGCTCTGGAAACACCATATATTTT. The V call is TRBV18, the J call TRBJ1-3; TRBD1 matches at 9 bases. Germline values: CDR1 KGHSH, CDR2 LQKENI. The trim removed 6 bases at V and 0 bases at J, leaving 6 bases unmatched. The CDR3 runs 16 residues.

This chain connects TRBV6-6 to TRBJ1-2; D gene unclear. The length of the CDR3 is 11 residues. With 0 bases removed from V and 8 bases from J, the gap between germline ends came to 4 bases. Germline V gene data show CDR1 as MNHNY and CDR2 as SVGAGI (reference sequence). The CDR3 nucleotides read TGTGCCAGCAGTTACTCTGAGGGCTACACCTTC. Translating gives CASSYSEGYTF.

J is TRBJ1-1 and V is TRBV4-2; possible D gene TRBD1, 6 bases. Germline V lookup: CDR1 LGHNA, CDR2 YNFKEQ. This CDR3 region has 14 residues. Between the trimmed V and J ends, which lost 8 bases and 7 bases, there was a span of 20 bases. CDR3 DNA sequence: TGTGCCAGCGGGGACCTAACAGGGCTCAGTGAAGCTTTCTTT. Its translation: CASGDLTGLSEAFF.

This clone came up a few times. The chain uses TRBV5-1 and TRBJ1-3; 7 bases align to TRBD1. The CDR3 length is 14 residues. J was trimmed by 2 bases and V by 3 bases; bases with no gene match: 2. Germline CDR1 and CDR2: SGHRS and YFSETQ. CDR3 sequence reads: CASSSTGTGNTIYF. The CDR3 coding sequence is TGCGCCAGCAGCTCGACAGGGACTGGAAACACCATATATTTT.

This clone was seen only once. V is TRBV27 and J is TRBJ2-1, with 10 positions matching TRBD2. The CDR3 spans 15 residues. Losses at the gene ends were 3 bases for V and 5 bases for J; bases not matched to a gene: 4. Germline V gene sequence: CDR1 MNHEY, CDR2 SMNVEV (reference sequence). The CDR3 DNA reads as TGTGCCAGCAGTTTCCTAGCGGGGGCTCACAATGAGCAGTTCTTC. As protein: CASSFLAGAHNEQFF.

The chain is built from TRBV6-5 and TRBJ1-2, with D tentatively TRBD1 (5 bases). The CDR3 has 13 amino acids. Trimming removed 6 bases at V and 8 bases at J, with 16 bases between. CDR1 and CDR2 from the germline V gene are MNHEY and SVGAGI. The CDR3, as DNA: TGTGCCAGCAGCAGGGCCCCGGCTGGGGGCTACACCTTC. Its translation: CASSRAPAGGYTF.

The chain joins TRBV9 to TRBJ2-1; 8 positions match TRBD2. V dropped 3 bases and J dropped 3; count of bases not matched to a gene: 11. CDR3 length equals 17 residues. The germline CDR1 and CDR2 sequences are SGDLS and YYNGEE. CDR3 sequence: CASSADGTSRFYNEQFF. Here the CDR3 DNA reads TGTGCCAGCAGCGCCGACGGGACTAGTCGTTTCTACAATGAGCAGTTCTTC.

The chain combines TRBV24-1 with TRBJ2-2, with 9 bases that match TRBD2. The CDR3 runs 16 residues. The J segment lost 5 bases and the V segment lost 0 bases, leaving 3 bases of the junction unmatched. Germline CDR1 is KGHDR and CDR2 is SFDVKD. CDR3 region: CATSDLQAGGTGELFF. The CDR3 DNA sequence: TGTGCCACCAGTGATTTGCAGGCGGGGGGGACCGGGGAGCTGTTTTTT.

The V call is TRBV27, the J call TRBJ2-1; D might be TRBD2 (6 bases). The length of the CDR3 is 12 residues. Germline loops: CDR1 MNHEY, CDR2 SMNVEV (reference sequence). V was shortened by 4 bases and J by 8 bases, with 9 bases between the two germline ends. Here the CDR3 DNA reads TGTGCCAGCAGTTCGCGCGGGGATGAGCAGTTCTTC. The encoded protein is CASSSRGDEQFF.

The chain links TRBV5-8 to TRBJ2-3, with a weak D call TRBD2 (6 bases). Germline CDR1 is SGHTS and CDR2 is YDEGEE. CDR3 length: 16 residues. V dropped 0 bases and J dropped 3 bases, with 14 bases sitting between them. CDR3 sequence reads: CASSLVYLARTDTQYF. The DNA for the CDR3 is TGTGCCAGCAGCTTGGTTTATCTAGCGAGAACAGATACGCAGTATTTT.